Each of the 3 T cell receptor beta chains below was sequenced from the same sample in a study of T cell responses to AZD1222 COVID-19 vaccine. Repertoires were generated with immunoSEQ multiplex PCR, while TCRdb's copy carries only in-frame clones and drops some. The sample yields 160,000 or so clones, more than 80% seen once. The sample was peripheral blood, taken 28 days after the second dose of the MenACWY control vaccine. The receptors were sampled from an adult who received the MenACWY meningococcal vaccine as a control.

This chain's CDR3 is CASSGGLEVSGNTIYF. The CDR3 DNA sequence: TGTGCCAGCAGCGGCGGCTTGGAGGTGTCTGGAAACACCATATATTTT. The rearrangement links TRBV9 to TRBJ1-3; D is ambiguous. CDR3 size: 16 residues. V shed 3 bases and J shed 1 base, with 14 bases lying between them. Germline assignment: CDR1 SGDLS and CDR2 YYNGEE.

V is TRBV29-1 and J is TRBJ2-7; weak D call: TRBD2 (6 bases). Germline CDR1 and CDR2: SQVTM and ANQGSEA. Trimming took off 7 bases at V and 5 bases at J, with 18 bases between the two ends. The CDR3 has 13 amino acids. The CDR3 here is CSAGGSGMHEQYF. CDR3 sequence (DNA): TGCAGCGCAGGAGGGTCCGGGATGCACGAGCAGTACTTC.

The chain is built from TRBV7-9 and TRBJ2-7; no firm D call. The CDR3 is 12 amino acids. CDR1 SEHNR and CDR2 FQNEAQ come from the germline V gene (reference sequence). The V end was cut by 4 bases, the J end by 9 bases, with 13 bases between. CDR3 in amino acids: CASSYPPRAQYF. The CDR3 coding sequence is TGTGCCAGCAGCTACCCCCCCCGAGCGCAGTACTTC.